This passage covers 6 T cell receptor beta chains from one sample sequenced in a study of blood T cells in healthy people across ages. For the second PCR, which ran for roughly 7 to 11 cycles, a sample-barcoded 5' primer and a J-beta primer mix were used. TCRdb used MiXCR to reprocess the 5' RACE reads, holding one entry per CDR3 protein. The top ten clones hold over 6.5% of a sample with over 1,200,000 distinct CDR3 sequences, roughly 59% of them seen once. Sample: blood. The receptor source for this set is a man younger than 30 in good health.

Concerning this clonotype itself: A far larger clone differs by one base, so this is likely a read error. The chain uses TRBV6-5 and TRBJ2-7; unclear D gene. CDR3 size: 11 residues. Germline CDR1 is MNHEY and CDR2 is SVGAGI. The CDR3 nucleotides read TGTGTCAGCAGTTCCACCTACGAGCAGTACTTC. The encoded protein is CVSSSTYEQYF.

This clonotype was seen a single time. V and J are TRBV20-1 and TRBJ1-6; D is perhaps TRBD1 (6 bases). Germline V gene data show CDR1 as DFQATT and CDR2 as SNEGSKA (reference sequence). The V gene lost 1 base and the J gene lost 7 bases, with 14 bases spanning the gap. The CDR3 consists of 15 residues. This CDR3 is CSARGRTGINSPLHF. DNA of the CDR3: TGCAGTGCTAGAGGCCGCACAGGGATCAATTCACCCCTCCACTTT.

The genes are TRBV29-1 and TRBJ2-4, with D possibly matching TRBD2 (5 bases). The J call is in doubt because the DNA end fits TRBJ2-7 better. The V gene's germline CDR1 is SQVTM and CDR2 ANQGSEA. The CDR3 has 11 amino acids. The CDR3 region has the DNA TGCAGCGTTAACGGAGGATACGAGCAGTACTTC. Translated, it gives CSVNGGYEQYF.

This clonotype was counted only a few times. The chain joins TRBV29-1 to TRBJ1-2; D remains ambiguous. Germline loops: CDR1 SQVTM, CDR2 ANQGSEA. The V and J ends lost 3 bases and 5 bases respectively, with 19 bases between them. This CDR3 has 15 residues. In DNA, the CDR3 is TGCAGCGTTGACTACGCGTCCCTGGGCCCATATGGCTACACCTTC. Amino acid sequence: CSVDYASLGPYGYTF.

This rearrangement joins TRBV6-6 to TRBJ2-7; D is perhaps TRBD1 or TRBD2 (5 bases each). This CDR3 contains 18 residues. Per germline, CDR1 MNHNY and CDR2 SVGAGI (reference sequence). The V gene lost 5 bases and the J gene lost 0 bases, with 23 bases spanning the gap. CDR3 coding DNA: TGTGCCAGCAGTCCATGGGGGACCCAGAGAAGTATCTCCTACGAGCAGTACTTC. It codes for CASSPWGTQRSISYEQYF.

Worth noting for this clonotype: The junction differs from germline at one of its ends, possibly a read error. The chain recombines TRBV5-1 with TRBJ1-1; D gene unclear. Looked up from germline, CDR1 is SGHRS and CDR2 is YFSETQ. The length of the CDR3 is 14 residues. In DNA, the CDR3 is TGCGCTAGCAGCTACATAGATGGCCAAGAGGGAGCTTTCTTT. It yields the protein CASSYIDGQEGAFF.